These 16 T cell receptor beta chains were sequenced from one sample in a study of blood T cells in healthy people across ages. Sample-barcoded 5' priming and a J-beta primer mix drove a second PCR of roughly 7 to 11 cycles. TCRdb reprocessed the 5' RACE reads via MiXCR and lists one record per CDR3 protein. The sample has 850,000 to 1,000,000 distinct CDR3 sequences, roughly 48% seen once. Material: blood. These receptors all come from a man aged 30 to 39 in good health.

The V and J genes are TRBV6-2 or TRBV6-3 and TRBJ2-5; tentative D call: TRBD2 (6 bases). Germline V gives CDR1 MNHEY, CDR2 SVGEGT. Trimming pared 5 bases from V and 5 bases from J, leaving 12 bases between. CDR3 size: 13 residues. As DNA, the CDR3 is TGTGCCAGCAGTCTCGGAGGGCTGGAGACCCAGTACTTC. The encoded protein is CASSLGGLETQYF.

The chain's CDR3 is CASSDPGRDEAFF. CDR3 coding DNA: TGTGCCAGCAGTGACCCTGGACGGGATGAAGCTTTCTTT. The chain links TRBV6-2 or TRBV6-3 to TRBJ1-1; D ambiguous. The V end lost 5 bases, the J end lost 7 bases, and 14 bases lay between the germline ends. The CDR3 contains 13 residues. Germline assignment: CDR1 MNHEY and CDR2 SVGEGT.

This clonotype was observed many times. This may arise from a read error, as a much more abundant clone is one base away. The rearrangement joins TRBV4-2 to TRBJ2-1; TRBD2 might be the D (7 bases). Trimming left V 1 base short and J 10 bases short, with 14 bases between. Germline lookup yields CDR1 LGHNA and CDR2 YNFKEQ. This CDR3 is built from 14 residues. The CDR3 DNA reads TGTGCCAGCAGCCAAGGCGGGGGCCAAGCAGAGCAGTTCTTC. Translating gives CASSQGGGQAEQFF.

The chain carries TRBV7-6 and TRBJ2-3, with D maybe TRBD1 (5 bases). V gave up 1 base and J gave up 7 bases, with 6 bases separating them. Germline loops: CDR1 SGHVS, CDR2 FNYEAQ. The CDR3 runs 12 residues. DNA of the CDR3: TGTGCCAGCAGCTTAGAGGGGTATACGCAGTATTTT. Amino acid sequence: CASSLEGYTQYF. The variable domain in full, with the rest retrieved from reference TRBV7-6 and TRBJ2-3, is GAGVSQSPRYKVTKRGQDVALRCDPISGHVSLYWYRQALGQGPEFLTYFNYEAQQDKSGLPNDRFSAERPEGSISTLTIQRTEQRDSAMYRCASSLEGYTQYFGPGTRLTVL.

This clonotype came up once. The chain has TRBV12-3 or TRBV12-4 and TRBJ2-5, with 10 bases aligning to TRBD2. The CDR3 contains 16 residues. With V trimmed by 7 bases and J by 11 bases, 19 bases remained unmatched. The CDR3 protein is CASTQAQRGGGNEQYF. CDR3 coding DNA: TGTGCCAGCACCCAGGCTCAGCGGGGGGGCGGCAATGAGCAGTACTTC.

The rearrangement joins TRBV9 to TRBJ1-2; D unclear. Germline V CDR1 and CDR2: SGDLS, YYNGEE. This CDR3 spans 13 amino acids. V was clipped by 0 bases and J by 2 bases, with 5 bases between them. The CDR3 loop reads CASSVGDNYGYTF. In DNA, the CDR3 is TGTGCCAGCAGCGTAGGAGACAACTATGGCTACACCTTC.

The V call is TRBV6-6, the J call TRBJ2-5; 9 bases agree with TRBD2. Near its end, the DNA agrees better with TRBJ2-7, so the J call may be wrong. The V gene's germline CDR1 is MNHNY and CDR2 SVGAGI (reference sequence). This CDR3 has 16 amino acids. The CDR3 nucleotides read TGTGCCAGCAGACCACATCGACTAGCGGATTCCTACGAGCAGTACTTC. Its translation: CASRPHRLADSYEQYF.

This clonotype was counted only a few times. This rearrangement joins TRBV5-1 to TRBJ1-2; a possible D gene is TRBD1 (5 bases). The V end was cut by 4 bases, the J end by 3 bases, with 13 bases between. This CDR3 has 14 residues. The germline V gene has CDR1 SGHRS and CDR2 YFSETQ. The CDR3 loop reads CASSHDGGDYGYTF. The CDR3 region has the DNA TGCGCCAGCAGCCACGATGGGGGAGACTATGGCTACACCTTC. The full variable domain, its missing parts supplied by reference TRBV5-1 and TRBJ1-2, is KAGVTQTPRYLIKTRGQQVTLSCSPISGHRSVSWYQQTPGQGLQFLFEYFSETQRNKGNFPGRFSGRQFSNSRSEMNVSTLELGDSALYLCASSHDGGDYGYTFGSGTRLTVV.

Concerning this clonotype itself: Mismatch with germline at one junction end may stem from a read error. The chain carries TRBV4-1 and TRBJ1-2; 9 nucleotides agree with TRBD1. The CDR3 length is 15 residues. Germline CDR1 reads MGHRA; CDR2 reads YSYEKL. CDR3 region: CASSQEPQGADGYIF. DNA of the CDR3: TGCGCCAGCAGCCAAGAACCACAGGGGGCGGATGGCTACATCTTC.

This clonotype was picked up a small number of times. The V call is TRBV30, the J call TRBJ1-4; D may be TRBD1 (6 bases). Germline V CDR1 and CDR2: GTSNPN, SVGIG (reference sequence). This CDR3 has 14 residues. Trimming took 8 bases from V and 8 from J, leaving 21 bases between them. For the CDR3, the DNA is TGTGCCGGAGTCTTAGCGGGGGGCAGGGAAAAACTGTTTTTT. This translates into CAGVLAGGREKLFF.

This chain uses TRBV7-2 with TRBJ2-3; 8 bases match TRBD1. The CDR3 has 17 amino acids. Germline CDR1 is SGHTA and CDR2 is FQGNSA. Trimming removed 5 bases from V and 7 bases from J; junction bases left unmatched: 17. This CDR3 reads CASSARIQGVGKNTQYF. Written as DNA, the CDR3 is TGTGCCAGCAGCGCCCGTATACAGGGGGTGGGAAAGAATACGCAGTATTTT.

This rearrangement joins TRBV4-2 to TRBJ1-2; possible D gene TRBD1, 5 bases. The CDR3 is 16 residues long. Trimming left V 1 base short and J 7 bases short, with 19 bases between. Per germline, CDR1 LGHNA and CDR2 YNFKEQ. The CDR3 DNA is TGTGCCAGCAGCCAAGCGGACACTCTGTTCGCAGCTGGCTACACCTTC. It translates to CASSQADTLFAAGYTF.

V usage is TRBV7-2 and J usage is TRBJ2-5; 12 positions agree with TRBD2. The V segment lost 1 base and the J segment 1 base; nucleotides outside the gene matches: 4. The CDR3 consists of 17 residues. Per the germline V gene, CDR1 is SGHTA and CDR2 is FQGNSA. CDR3 protein: CASSLGWTSGVQETQYF. CDR3 nucleotides: TGTGCCAGCAGCTTAGGGTGGACTAGCGGGGTCCAAGAGACCCAGTACTTC.

This clonotype has more than one count but fewer than ten. This chain connects TRBV9 to TRBJ1-1; D remains unclear. Germline CDR1 is SGDLS and CDR2 is YYNGEE. With 3 bases removed from V and 6 bases from J, the gap between germline ends came to 15 bases. The CDR3 consists of 14 residues. CDR3 sequence: CASSGRAAVAEAFF. The CDR3 DNA reads TGTGCCAGCAGCGGCCGGGCCGCCGTGGCTGAAGCTTTCTTT.

The chain employs TRBV11-1 and TRBJ2-3, with 9 bases aligning to TRBD1. Trimming removed 5 bases from V and 3 bases from J; junction bases left unmatched: 6. The V gene's germline CDR1 is SGHAT and CDR2 FQDESV (reference sequence). The CDR3 is made up of 15 amino acids. This CDR3 reads CASSRRQGGTDTQYF. Here the CDR3 DNA reads TGTGCCAGCAGCCGTCGACAGGGGGGGACAGATACGCAGTATTTT.

This clonotype is a singleton in its sample. This sequence joins TRBV29-1 and TRBJ1-1, with D tentatively TRBD1 (5 bases). Deletions cut 5 bases from V and 4 bases from J, with 11 bases between. Germline CDR1 and CDR2: SQVTM and ANQGSEA. CDR3 length: 12 amino acids. CDR3 DNA: TGCAGCGTTCCTACAGGAAGCACTGAAGCTTTCTTT. This codes for CSVPTGSTEAFF.